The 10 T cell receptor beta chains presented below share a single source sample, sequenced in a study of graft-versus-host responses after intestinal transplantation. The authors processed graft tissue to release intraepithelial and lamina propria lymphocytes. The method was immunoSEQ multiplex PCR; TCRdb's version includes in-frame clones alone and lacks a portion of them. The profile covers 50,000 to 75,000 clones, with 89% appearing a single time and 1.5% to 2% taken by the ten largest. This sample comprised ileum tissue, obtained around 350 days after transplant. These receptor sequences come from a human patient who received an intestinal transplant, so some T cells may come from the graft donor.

Written as DNA, the CDR3 is TGTGCCAGCAGCGTGGGCGGGGACACCGGGGAGCTGTTTTTT. Its translation is CASSVGGDTGELFF. This chain uses TRBV9 with TRBJ2-2, with D maybe TRBD2 (6 bases). Trimming removed 2 bases from V and 3 bases from J, with 8 bases in between. This CDR3 has 14 residues. Germline assignment: CDR1 SGDLS and CDR2 YYNGEE. The full variable domain, its missing parts supplied by reference TRBV9 and TRBJ2-2, is DSGVTQTPKHLITATGQRVTLRCSPRSGDLSVYWYQQSLDQGLQFLIQYYNGEERAKGNILERFSAQQFPDLHSELNLSSLELGDSALYFCASSVGGDTGELFFGEGSRLTVL.

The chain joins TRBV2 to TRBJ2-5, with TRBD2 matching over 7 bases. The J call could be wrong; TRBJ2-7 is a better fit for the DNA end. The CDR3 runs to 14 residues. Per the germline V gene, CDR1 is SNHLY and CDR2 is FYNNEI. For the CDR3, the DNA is TGTGCCAGCGGCAGGACGGGAGGCACCTACGAGCAGTACTTC. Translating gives CASGRTGGTYEQYF.

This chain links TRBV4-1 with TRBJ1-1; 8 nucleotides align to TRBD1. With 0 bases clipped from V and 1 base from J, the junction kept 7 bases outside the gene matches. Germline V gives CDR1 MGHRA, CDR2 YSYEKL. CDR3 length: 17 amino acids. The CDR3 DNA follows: TGCGCCAGCAGCCAAGATCTTAGGACAGGGCCGAACACTGAAGCTTTCTTT. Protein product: CASSQDLRTGPNTEAFF.

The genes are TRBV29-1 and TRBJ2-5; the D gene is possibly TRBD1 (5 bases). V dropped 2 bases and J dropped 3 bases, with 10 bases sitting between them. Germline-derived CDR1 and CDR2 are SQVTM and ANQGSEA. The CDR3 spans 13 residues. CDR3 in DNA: TGCAGCGTTGAAAGGGGATCGGAAGAGACCCAGTACTTC. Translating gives CSVERGSEETQYF.

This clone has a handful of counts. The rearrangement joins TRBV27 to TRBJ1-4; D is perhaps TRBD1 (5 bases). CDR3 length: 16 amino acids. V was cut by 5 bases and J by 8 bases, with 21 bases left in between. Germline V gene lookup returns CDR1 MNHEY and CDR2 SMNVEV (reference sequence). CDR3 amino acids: CASSPPAGLRGEKLFF. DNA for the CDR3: TGTGCCAGCAGTCCCCCTGCAGGGTTGAGGGGAGAAAAACTGTTTTTT.

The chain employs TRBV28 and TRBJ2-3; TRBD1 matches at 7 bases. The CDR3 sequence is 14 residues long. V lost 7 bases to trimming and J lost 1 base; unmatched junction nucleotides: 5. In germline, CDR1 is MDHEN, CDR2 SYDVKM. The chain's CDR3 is CASIGDRGTDTQYF. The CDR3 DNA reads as TGTGCCAGCATAGGAGACAGGGGCACAGATACGCAGTATTTT.

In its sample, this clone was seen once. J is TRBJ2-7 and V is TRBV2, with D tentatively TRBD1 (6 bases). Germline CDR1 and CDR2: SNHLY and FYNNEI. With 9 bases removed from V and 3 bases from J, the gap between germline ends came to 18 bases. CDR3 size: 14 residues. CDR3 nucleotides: TGTGCCAGTACAGAAAACAGGGACGGCTACGAGCAGTACTTC. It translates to CASTENRDGYEQYF.

CDR3 coding DNA: TGTGCCAGCAGGATACAGGGTAGTGCCTACGAGCAGTACTTC. Translated: CASRIQGSAYEQYF. The J gene is TRBJ2-7, the V gene TRBV2; TRBD1 is a possible D gene (6 bases). Germline-derived CDR1 and CDR2 are SNHLY and FYNNEI. V lost 6 bases and J lost 2, with 14 bases in between. The CDR3 is 14 amino acids.

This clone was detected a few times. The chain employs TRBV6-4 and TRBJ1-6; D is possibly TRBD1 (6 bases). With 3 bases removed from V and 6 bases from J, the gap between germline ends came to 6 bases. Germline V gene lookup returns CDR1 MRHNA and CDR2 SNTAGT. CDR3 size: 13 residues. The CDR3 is CASSEGANSPLHF. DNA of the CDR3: TGTGCCAGCAGTGAGGGGGCTAATTCACCCCTCCACTTT.

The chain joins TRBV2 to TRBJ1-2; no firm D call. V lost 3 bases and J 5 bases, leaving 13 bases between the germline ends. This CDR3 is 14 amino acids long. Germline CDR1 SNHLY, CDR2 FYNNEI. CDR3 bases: TGTGCCAGCAGTGAGGTCAGGCAGCTATATGGCTACACCTTC. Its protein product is CASSEVRQLYGYTF. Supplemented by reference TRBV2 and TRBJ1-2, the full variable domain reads EPEVTQTPSHQVTQMGQEVILRCVPISNHLYFYWYRQILGQKVEFLVSFYNNEISEKSEIFDDQFSVERPDGSNFTLKIRSTKLEDSAMYFCASSEVRQLYGYTFGSGTRLTVV.